This T cell receptor (beta chain) is from a study of shared clonotypes between healthy human individuals. CD45RO-negative, CCR7-positively selected cells formed the naive CD8 fraction, excluding terminally differentiated effector memory CD45RA+ cells. Sequenced by immunoSEQ multiplex PCR; TCRdb stores in-frame clones only, minus some. The sample has 600,000 or so clones, roughly 98% seen once; the top ten hold approximately 0.3%. CDR3 length: 15 residues. The germline V gene has CDR1 LGHNA and CDR2 YSLEER. V dropped 0 bases and J dropped 5; count of bases not matched to a gene: 2. The chain recombines TRBV4-3 with TRBJ2-1; TRBD1 matches 9 bases. The sample consisted of naive CD8+ T cells sorted from blood. The sequence derives from a man aged 25-45 years in good health. CDR3 DNA sequence: TGCGCCAGCAGCCAAGATCGGACAGGGGACAATGAGCAGTTCTTC. Translating it yields CASSQDRTGDNEQFF.